The present entry profiles one TCR beta chain with its context. These data originate in a study of shared T cell receptors in the human thymus. The table came from immunoSEQ multiplex PCR; TCRdb's copy has only in-frame clones and leaves some out. Of just under 550,000 clones detected, roughly 74% appear once; the ten largest clones hold about 0.014%. Trimming cost V 6 bases and J 0 bases; bases outside gene matches: 14. CDR3 size: 19 residues. Germline V gene lookup returns CDR1 SQVTM and CDR2 ANQGSEA. A further study also used this sample, focusing on human thymus T cells. That study reports: During corrective heart surgery, resections were taken, and the thymus tissue came from them.

This chain joins TRBV29-1 and TRBJ2-3, with 14 positions matching TRBD2. This sequence was found in a boy in the first two years of life with a congenital heart defect. Sequenced: thymocytes. CDR3 nucleotide sequence: TGCAGCGTAACCGGGACTAGCGGGGGAAGGGGGGGTAGCACAGATACGCAGTATTTT. Protein: CSVTGTSGGRGGSTDTQYF.